This TCR beta chain was captured by sequencing in a study of identical twins. The study, taken as a whole, reports: Excess twin sharing in beta out-of-frame sequences was weaker. Out-of-frame alpha sequences shared between twins exhibited an excess of low generation probability. Its conclusions, products of cross-sectional statistical analysis, did not come from following the same donors.

Concerning this clonotype itself: Its antigen remains unidentified.

Unique molecular identifiers were in the cDNA, with template-switch universal primer binding. TCRdb independently ran MiXCR on the 5' RACE reads; one entry per CDR3 protein. The repertoire holds 350,000 to 450,000 distinct CDR3 sequences, with approximately 17% as singletons. The V end was cut by 1 base, the J end by 2 bases, with 18 bases between. Germline values: CDR1 MNHEY, CDR2 SVGAGI. CDR3 length: 18 amino acids. The V call is TRBV6-5, the J call TRBJ2-1; D is perhaps TRBD2 (6 bases). The sample was naive T cells sorted from blood. This sequence originates from a man between 45 and 60 years old in good health. The DNA for the CDR3 is TGTGCCAGCAGTTACTTACCTTCGCCGGGACTGCCCTACAATGAGCAGTTCTTC. It yields the protein CASSYLPSPGLPYNEQFF.